This T cell receptor (beta chain) was sequenced during a study of blood T cell repertoires in COVID-19. Of note for this clone: Other DNA sequences within the sample encode an identical CDR3.

J was trimmed by 6 bases and V by 6 bases; bases with no gene match: 1. Germline assignment: CDR1 SNHLY and CDR2 FYNNEI. This CDR3 has 14 residues. Authors' processing steps: Amplification of reference gene primers was used by the study to estimate nucleated cell counts. The repertoire was sequenced with immunoSEQ multiplex PCR; TCRdb's copy has only in-frame clones and lacks some. D and trimming were read from the DNA, whereas the V and J calls and clone size are those reported in that table. The sample carries 200,000 to 250,000 clones, 88% recorded once. Sequences were obtained from PBMCs or T cells enriched from blood (not recorded which). This TCR came from a woman aged 30 to 39 who had recovered from COVID-19. V is TRBV2 and J is TRBJ2-1; 14 bases align to TRBD2. In nucleotides, the CDR3 is TGTGCCAGCAGAGGACTAGCGGGGGGCAATGAGCAGTTCTTC. It codes for CASRGLAGGNEQFF.